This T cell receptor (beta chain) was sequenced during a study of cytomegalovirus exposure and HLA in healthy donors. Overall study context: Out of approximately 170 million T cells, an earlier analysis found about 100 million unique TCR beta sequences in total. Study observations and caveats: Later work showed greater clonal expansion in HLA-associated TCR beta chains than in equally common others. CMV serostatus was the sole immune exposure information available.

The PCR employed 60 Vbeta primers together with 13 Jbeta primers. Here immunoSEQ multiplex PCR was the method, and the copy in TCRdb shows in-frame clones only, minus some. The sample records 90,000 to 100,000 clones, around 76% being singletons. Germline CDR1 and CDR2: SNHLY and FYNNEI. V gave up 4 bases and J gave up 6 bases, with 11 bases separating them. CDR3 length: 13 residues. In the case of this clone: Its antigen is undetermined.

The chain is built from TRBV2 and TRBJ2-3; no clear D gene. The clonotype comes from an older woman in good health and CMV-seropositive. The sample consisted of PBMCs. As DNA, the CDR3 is TGTGCCAGCAGTGGACTCGTTGGGGATACGCAGTATTTT. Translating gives CASSGLVGDTQYF.